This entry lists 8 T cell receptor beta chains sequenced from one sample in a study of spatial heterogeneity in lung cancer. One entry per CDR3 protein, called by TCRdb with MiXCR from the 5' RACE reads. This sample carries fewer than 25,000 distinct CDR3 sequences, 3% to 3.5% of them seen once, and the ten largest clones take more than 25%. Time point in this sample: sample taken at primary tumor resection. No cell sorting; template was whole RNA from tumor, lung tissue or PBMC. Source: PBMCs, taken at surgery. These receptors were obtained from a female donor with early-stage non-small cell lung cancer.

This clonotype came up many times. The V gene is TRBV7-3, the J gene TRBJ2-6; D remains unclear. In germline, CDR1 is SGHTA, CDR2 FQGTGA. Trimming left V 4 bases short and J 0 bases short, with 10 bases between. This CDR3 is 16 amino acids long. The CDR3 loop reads CASSSIPLSGANVLTF. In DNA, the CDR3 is TGTGCCAGCAGCTCCATTCCCCTCTCTGGGGCCAACGTCCTGACTTTC.

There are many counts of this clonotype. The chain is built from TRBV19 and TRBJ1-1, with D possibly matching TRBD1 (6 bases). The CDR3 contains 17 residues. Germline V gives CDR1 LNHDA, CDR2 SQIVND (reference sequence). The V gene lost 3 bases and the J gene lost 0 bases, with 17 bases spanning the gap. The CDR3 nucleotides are TGTGCCAGTAGTATCGTCCGATGGACAGAGATGAACACTGAAGCTTTCTTT. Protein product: CASSIVRWTEMNTEAFF.

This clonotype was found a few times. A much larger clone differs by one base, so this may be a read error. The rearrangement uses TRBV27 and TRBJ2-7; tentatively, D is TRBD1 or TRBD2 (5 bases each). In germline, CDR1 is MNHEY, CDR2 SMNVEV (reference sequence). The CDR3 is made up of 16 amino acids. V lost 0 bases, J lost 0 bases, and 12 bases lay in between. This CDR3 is CASSLSVVGTSYEQYF. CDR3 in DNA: TGTGCCAGCAGTTTATCGGTAGTGGGGACCTCCTACGAGCAGTACTTC.

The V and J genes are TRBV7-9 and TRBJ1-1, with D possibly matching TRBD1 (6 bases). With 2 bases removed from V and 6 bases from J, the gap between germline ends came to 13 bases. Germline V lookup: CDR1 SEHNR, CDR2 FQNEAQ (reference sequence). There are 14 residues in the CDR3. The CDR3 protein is CASSLSQGMAEAFF. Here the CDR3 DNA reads TGTGCCAGCAGCTTATCGCAGGGGATGGCTGAAGCTTTCTTT.

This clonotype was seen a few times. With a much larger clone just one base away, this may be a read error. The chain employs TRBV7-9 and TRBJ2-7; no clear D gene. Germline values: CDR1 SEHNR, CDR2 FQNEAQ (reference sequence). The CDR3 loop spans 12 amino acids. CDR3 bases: TGTGTCAGCAGCCAAGACTTCACCGAGCAGTACTTC. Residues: CVSSQDFTEQYF.

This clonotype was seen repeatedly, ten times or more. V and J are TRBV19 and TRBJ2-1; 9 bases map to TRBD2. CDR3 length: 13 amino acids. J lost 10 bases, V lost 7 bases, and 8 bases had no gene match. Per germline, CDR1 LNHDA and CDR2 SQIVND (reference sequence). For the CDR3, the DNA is TGTGCCAGTACCCGTCTAGCGGGGTTAGAGCAGTTCTTC. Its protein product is CASTRLAGLEQFF.

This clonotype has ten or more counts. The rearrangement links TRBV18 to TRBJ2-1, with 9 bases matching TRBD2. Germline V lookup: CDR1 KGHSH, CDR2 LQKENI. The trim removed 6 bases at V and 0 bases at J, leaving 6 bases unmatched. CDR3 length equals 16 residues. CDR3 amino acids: CASSWTSVSSYNEQFF. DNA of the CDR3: TGTGCCAGCTCCTGGACTAGCGTGAGCTCCTACAATGAGCAGTTCTTC.

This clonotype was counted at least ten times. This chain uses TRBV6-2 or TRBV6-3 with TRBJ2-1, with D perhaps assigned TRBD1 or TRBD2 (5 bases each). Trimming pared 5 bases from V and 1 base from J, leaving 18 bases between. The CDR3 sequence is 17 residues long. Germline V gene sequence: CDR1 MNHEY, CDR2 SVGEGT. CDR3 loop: CASSPRKTGTSYNEQFF. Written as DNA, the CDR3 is TGTGCCAGCAGTCCACGTAAAACGGGGACGTCCTACAATGAGCAGTTCTTC.